These T cell receptor beta chains were read from a single sample in a study of shared clonotypes between healthy human individuals. Data came from immunoSEQ multiplex PCR; TCRdb stores just in-frame clones and leaves some out. The sample lists approximately 640,000 clones, more than 70% seen once, with around 1.8% in the top ten. Specimen: memory CD4+ T cells sorted from blood. Receptor source: a woman in her thirties in good health. CDR3s include the opening cysteine and the closing phenylalanine or tryptophan. Each record gives: clone size, J gene, D gene, V gene, CDR3 DNA, CDR3 protein. The D gene is left open where the match is weak. Rows give clone size only sometimes, using once, few, many, or a class for an expanded clone.

clone size: once; J gene: TRBJ1-5; D gene: -; V gene: TRBV18; CDR3 DNA: TGTGCCAGCTCACCAAGGCGGGGGCTCCAGCATTTT; CDR3 protein: CASSPRRGLQHF
clone size: -; J gene: TRBJ2-1; D gene: TRBD2; V gene: TRBV2; CDR3 DNA: TGTGCCAGCAGCGCCCGGGGCGGGAGAGGAACGAATGAGCAGTTCTTC; CDR3 protein: CASSARGGRGTNEQFF
clone size: -; J gene: TRBJ1-2; D gene: -; V gene: TRBV29-1; CDR3 DNA: TGCAGCGTTTGTGAAGGGGAGGACTATGGCTACACCTTC; CDR3 protein: CSVCEGEDYGYTF
clone size: -; J gene: TRBJ1-2; D gene: -; V gene: TRBV7-2; CDR3 DNA: TGTGCCAGCAGCTTAGTCGGGGGCCCACCCCCCTATGGCTACACCTTC; CDR3 protein: CASSLVGGPPPYGYTF
clone size: -; J gene: TRBJ2-7; D gene: TRBD2; V gene: TRBV2; CDR3 DNA: TGTGCCAGCAGCAAGGGACTAGCGGGACCCTACGAGCAGTACTTC; CDR3 protein: CASSKGLAGPYEQYF
clone size: -; J gene: TRBJ1-4; D gene: TRBD1; V gene: TRBV28; CDR3 DNA: TGTGCCAGCAGTATTAGGGGACAGGGGGGTGGAGAAAAACTGTTTTTT; CDR3 protein: CASSIRGQGGGEKLFF
clone size: once; J gene: TRBJ2-5; D gene: TRBD2; V gene: TRBV4-2; CDR3 DNA: TGTGCCAGCAGCCAAGGATATGGTGGGGGGGAAGAGACCCAGTACTTC; CDR3 protein: CASSQGYGGGEETQYF
clone size: few; J gene: TRBJ2-7; D gene: -; V gene: TRBV7-8; CDR3 DNA: TGTGCCAGCAGCACGGCATACTACGAGCAGTACTTC; CDR3 protein: CASSTAYYEQYF
clone size: -; J gene: TRBJ2-7; D gene: TRBD2; V gene: TRBV6-1; CDR3 DNA: TGTGCCAGCTTAACGCCCGGGACTAGCGGGGGCGAGCAGTACTTC; CDR3 protein: CASLTPGTSGGEQYF
clone size: -; J gene: TRBJ2-1; D gene: TRBD2; V gene: TRBV18; CDR3 DNA: TGTGCCAGCTCACCAACGAGCGGGATTGCAAATGAGCAGTTCTTC; CDR3 protein: CASSPTSGIANEQFF
clone size: -; J gene: TRBJ2-7; D gene: -; V gene: TRBV6-1; CDR3 DNA: TGTGCCAGCAGTCAGGGGTCCTACGAGCAGTACTTC; CDR3 protein: CASSQGSYEQYF
clone size: -; J gene: TRBJ2-7; D gene: -; V gene: TRBV28; CDR3 DNA: TGTGCCAGCAGTCAGAGGGACTTTTCCTACGAGCAGTACTTC; CDR3 protein: CASSQRDFSYEQYF
clone size: -; J gene: TRBJ1-5; D gene: -; V gene: TRBV30; CDR3 DNA: TGTGCCTGGACCGATGATAGCAATCAGCCCCAGCATTTT; CDR3 protein: CAWTDDSNQPQHF
clone size: few; J gene: TRBJ2-2; D gene: -; V gene: TRBV7-3; CDR3 DNA: TGTGCCAGCAGCTTGAAAACTAGTGGGGCCGGGGAGCTGTTTTTT; CDR3 protein: CASSLKTSGAGELFF
clone size: -; J gene: TRBJ1-1; D gene: -; V gene: TRBV7-2; CDR3 DNA: TGTGCCAGCAGCCCTCGGGGGTTAGGTTCTGAAGCTTTCTTT; CDR3 protein: CASSPRGLGSEAFF
clone size: -; J gene: TRBJ1-1; D gene: -; V gene: TRBV2; CDR3 DNA: TGTGCCAGCACAGGAATTATGACTGAAGCTTTCTTT; CDR3 protein: CASTGIMTEAFF
clone size: -; J gene: TRBJ2-4; D gene: TRBD2; V gene: TRBV27; CDR3 DNA: TGTGCCAGCAGCGGGCGGGGGGGGACCATAGCCAAAAACATTCAGTACTTC; CDR3 protein: CASSGRGGTIAKNIQYF
clone size: -; J gene: TRBJ2-7; D gene: -; V gene: TRBV7-5; CDR3 DNA: TGTGTCAGAAGCTTAGCAGCTCCGGGACAGGGGAGGAACGAGCAGTACTTC; CDR3 protein: CVRSLAAPGQGRNEQYF
clone size: -; J gene: TRBJ2-7; D gene: TRBD2; V gene: TRBV29-1; CDR3 DNA: TGCAGCGTGGGTAGCGGGGCAACCTACGAGCAGTACTTC; CDR3 protein: CSVGSGATYEQYF
clone size: -; J gene: TRBJ2-6; D gene: TRBD1; V gene: TRBV7-8; CDR3 DNA: TGTGCCAGCAGCTTCCCTACACAGGGGGCCCCTGGGGCCAACGTCCTGACTTTC; CDR3 protein: CASSFPTQGAPGANVLTF
clone size: -; J gene: TRBJ2-2; D gene: -; V gene: TRBV5-1; CDR3 DNA: TGCGCCAGCAGCTTGTTCGCCAGGGATAATACCGGGGAGCTGTTTTTT; CDR3 protein: CASSLFARDNTGELFF
clone size: -; J gene: TRBJ2-7; D gene: TRBD2; V gene: TRBV27; CDR3 DNA: TGTGCCAGCAGTCCCAGTGGTAGCGGGACCCTCTACGAGCAGTACTTC; CDR3 protein: CASSPSGSGTLYEQYF
clone size: -; J gene: TRBJ2-7; D gene: -; V gene: TRBV27; CDR3 DNA: TGTGCCAGCAGACTGCTCCGGGACTGGACTTACGAGCAGTACTTC; CDR3 protein: CASRLLRDWTYEQYF
clone size: -; J gene: TRBJ2-1; D gene: -; V gene: TRBV25-1; CDR3 DNA: TGTGCCAGCAGCCTTCTCGGGCAGGGTAGTAGCAATGAGCAGTTCTTC; CDR3 protein: CASSLLGQGSSNEQFF
clone size: -; J gene: TRBJ2-6; D gene: -; V gene: TRBV18; CDR3 DNA: TGTGCCAGCTCACCACCGCAACGGTCTGGGGCCAACGTCCTGACTTTC; CDR3 protein: CASSPPQRSGANVLTF
clone size: -; J gene: TRBJ2-3; D gene: -; V gene: TRBV14; CDR3 DNA: TGTGCCAGCAGCCAAGATTCCGGACTAAGCACAGATACGCAGTATTTT; CDR3 protein: CASSQDSGLSTDTQYF
clone size: -; J gene: TRBJ2-1; D gene: -; V gene: TRBV7-8; CDR3 DNA: TGTGCCAGCAGCTCTTTTAGGGAGGCCTACAATGAGCAGTTCTTC; CDR3 protein: CASSSFREAYNEQFF
clone size: few; J gene: TRBJ1-1; D gene: -; V gene: TRBV7-2; CDR3 DNA: TGTGCCAGCAGCCCGAAAACAGCTACGAACACTGAAGCTTTCTTT; CDR3 protein: CASSPKTATNTEAFF
clone size: -; J gene: TRBJ2-7; D gene: TRBD2; V gene: TRBV5-4; CDR3 DNA: TGTGCCAGCAGCCAAGGGTCCCTAGCGGCCTACGAGCAGTACTTC; CDR3 protein: CASSQGSLAAYEQYF
clone size: -; J gene: TRBJ1-2; D gene: -; V gene: TRBV28; CDR3 DNA: TGTGCCAGTAGTTTATCTGGAGGCAGTTTCCTATATGGCTACACCTTC; CDR3 protein: CASSLSGGSFLYGYTF
clone size: -; J gene: TRBJ2-7; D gene: TRBD1; V gene: TRBV2; CDR3 DNA: TGTGCCAGCAAACGGGACAGGGACTACGAGCAGTACTTC; CDR3 protein: CASKRDRDYEQYF
clone size: once; J gene: TRBJ1-3; D gene: -; V gene: TRBV4-2; CDR3 DNA: TGTGCCAGCAGCCAAGATGAGACCCCTCCTTCTGGAAACACCATATATTTT; CDR3 protein: CASSQDETPPSGNTIYF